These T cell receptor beta chains were read from a single sample in a study of graft-versus-host responses after intestinal transplantation. These receptors have no identified antigens. Measured with immunoSEQ multiplex PCR; TCRdb has only the in-frame clones, and not every one. The table lists 25,000 to 30,000 clones, 82% of them singletons. Sequenced material: unstimulated CD4+ T cells sorted from spleen or lymph node cells, taken before intestinal transplant. These receptors all stem from a human donor who received an intestinal transplant. The CDR3 runs from the conserved cysteine through the conserved F or W. A D gene is named only where the DNA matches it firmly. Rows give clone size only sometimes, using once, few, many, or a class for an expanded clone.

D gene	J gene	clone size	V gene	CDR3 protein	CDR3 DNA
-	TRBJ2-1	few	TRBV6-5	CASRRGAPRNEQFF	TGTGCCAGCAGAAGGGGCGCCCCTCGGAATGAGCAGTTCTTC
-	TRBJ2-1	-	TRBV5-1	CASSPPLGTNEQFF	TGCGCCAGCAGCCCCCCGCTCGGTACCAATGAGCAGTTCTTC
TRBD1	TRBJ2-5	once	TRBV7-8	CASSSPDRGRETQYF	TGTGCCAGCAGCAGCCCTGACAGGGGGCGAGAGACCCAGTACTTC
-	TRBJ1-5	-	TRBV12-1	CASSFEGNQPQHF	TGTGCCAGCAGCTTTGAGGGGAATCAGCCCCAGCATTTT
TRBD2	TRBJ2-1	-	TRBV29-1	CSVAIAGGPYNEQFF	TGCAGCGTCGCCATAGCGGGAGGGCCGTACAATGAGCAGTTCTTC
-	TRBJ2-5	-	TRBV14	CASSPEETQYF	TGTGCCAGCAGCCCAGAAGAGACCCAGTACTTC
-	TRBJ2-1	-	TRBV18	CASSPPGGETYEQFF	TGTGCCAGCTCACCGCCAGGGGGGGAGACATATGAGCAGTTCTTC
-	TRBJ1-2	-	TRBV2	CASSPGGRYGYTF	TGTGCCAGCAGTCCCGGGGGCAGGTATGGCTACACCTTC
-	TRBJ1-6	-	TRBV5-1	CASSLVGDSPLHF	TGCGCCAGCAGCTTGGTCGGGGATTCACCCCTCCACTTT
-	TRBJ2-6	few	TRBV5-1	CASSSGGANVLTF	TGCGCCAGCAGCTCAGGGGGGGCCAACGTCCTGACTTTC
-	TRBJ2-4	-	TRBV13	CASSLAKNIQYF	TGTGCCAGCAGCTTGGCCAAAAACATTCAGTACTTC
-	TRBJ1-1	-	TRBV6-1	CASRVTGANTEAFF	TGTGCCAGCAGGGTGACGGGGGCCAACACTGAAGCTTTCTTT
-	TRBJ2-3	-	TRBV9	CASSAAPTTDTQYF	TGTGCCAGCAGCGCTGCTCCCACCACAGATACGCAGTATTTT
TRBD1	TRBJ2-1	once	TRBV19	CASSRGSGTVDLNEQFF	TGTGCCAGTAGTAGAGGGTCCGGGACAGTGGATCTCAATGAGCAGTTCTTC
TRBD1	TRBJ1-1	once	TRBV30	CAWIQGAGAFF	TGTGCCTGGATCCAGGGGGCGGGGGCTTTCTTT
-	TRBJ1-6	-	TRBV27	CASSPYRNSPLHF	TGTGCCAGCAGTCCCTACCGCAATTCACCCCTCCACTTT
-	TRBJ2-2	-	TRBV5-1	CASSGTLANTGELFF	TGCGCCAGCAGCGGGACACTCGCGAACACCGGGGAGCTGTTTTTT
-	TRBJ1-5	-	TRBV28	CASSFVGQPQHF	TGTGCCAGCAGTTTCGTCGGACAGCCCCAGCATTTT
TRBD1	TRBJ1-6	-	TRBV4-1	CASSQVSGQGHSPLHF	TGCGCCAGCAGCCAAGTAAGCGGACAGGGGCATTCACCCCTCCACTTT
TRBD1	TRBJ2-7	-	TRBV19	CASSAGQGASYEQYF	TGTGCCAGTAGTGCGGGACAGGGGGCTTCCTACGAGCAGTACTTC
-	TRBJ2-1	-	TRBV9	CASSVAGTFPYNEQFF	TGTGCCAGCAGCGTAGCTGGGACATTCCCCTACAATGAGCAGTTCTTC
TRBD2	TRBJ2-1	-	TRBV6-1	CASGIGLEVNEQFF	TGTGCCAGCGGGATAGGACTAGAGGTCAATGAGCAGTTCTTC
-	TRBJ2-1	-	TRBV27	CASSWLGGQGEQFF	TGTGCCAGCAGTTGGTTGGGGGGGCAGGGTGAGCAGTTCTTC
TRBD2	TRBJ2-7	-	TRBV5-4	CASSLGLAGAPYEQYF	TGTGCCAGCAGCTTGGGACTAGCGGGGGCCCCCTACGAGCAGTACTTC
TRBD1	TRBJ1-1	-	TRBV19	CASSIDRGRTEAFF	TGTGCCAGTAGTATAGACAGGGGGCGGACTGAAGCTTTCTTT
TRBD2	TRBJ2-1	-	TRBV6-6	CASSYSTSGEQFF	TGTGCCAGCAGTTACTCGACTAGCGGTGAGCAGTTCTTC
TRBD1	TRBJ2-5	-	TRBV10-3	CAISESGQGKETQYF	TGTGCCATCAGTGAGTCGGGACAGGGTAAAGAGACCCAGTACTTC